What follows is one TCR beta chain and its context. The ends lost 3 bases at V and 3 bases at J; junction bases unmatched: 4. The CDR3 totals 16 residues. CDR1 is KGHDR, CDR2 SFDVKD, per germline. These data come from a study of blood T cell repertoires in COVID-19. Study background: Both acute and convalescent COVID-19 samples were obtained from the United States, Italy and Spain. Sources were T cells, B-cell-depleted T cells, or PBMCs; the material itself was cDNA or gDNA.

How the authors handled the data: The authors estimated nucleated cell counts from reference gene primer amplification. Assay: immunoSEQ multiplex PCR; the TCRdb copy retains only in-frame clones and omits some. That table is the source of V, J and clone size, and D and trimming were worked out from the DNA. The table lists 80,000 or so clones, 70% to 90% of them singletons. This receptor was obtained from a woman between 55 and 75 years old with acute or convalescent COVID-19. Sequenced input: peripheral blood. The chain couples TRBV24-1 to TRBJ2-1; TRBD2 agrees at 10 bases. CDR3 sequence (DNA): TGTGCCACCAGTGATCAAACTAGCGGGGACTACAATGAGCAGTTCTTC. Its protein is CATSDQTSGDYNEQFF.